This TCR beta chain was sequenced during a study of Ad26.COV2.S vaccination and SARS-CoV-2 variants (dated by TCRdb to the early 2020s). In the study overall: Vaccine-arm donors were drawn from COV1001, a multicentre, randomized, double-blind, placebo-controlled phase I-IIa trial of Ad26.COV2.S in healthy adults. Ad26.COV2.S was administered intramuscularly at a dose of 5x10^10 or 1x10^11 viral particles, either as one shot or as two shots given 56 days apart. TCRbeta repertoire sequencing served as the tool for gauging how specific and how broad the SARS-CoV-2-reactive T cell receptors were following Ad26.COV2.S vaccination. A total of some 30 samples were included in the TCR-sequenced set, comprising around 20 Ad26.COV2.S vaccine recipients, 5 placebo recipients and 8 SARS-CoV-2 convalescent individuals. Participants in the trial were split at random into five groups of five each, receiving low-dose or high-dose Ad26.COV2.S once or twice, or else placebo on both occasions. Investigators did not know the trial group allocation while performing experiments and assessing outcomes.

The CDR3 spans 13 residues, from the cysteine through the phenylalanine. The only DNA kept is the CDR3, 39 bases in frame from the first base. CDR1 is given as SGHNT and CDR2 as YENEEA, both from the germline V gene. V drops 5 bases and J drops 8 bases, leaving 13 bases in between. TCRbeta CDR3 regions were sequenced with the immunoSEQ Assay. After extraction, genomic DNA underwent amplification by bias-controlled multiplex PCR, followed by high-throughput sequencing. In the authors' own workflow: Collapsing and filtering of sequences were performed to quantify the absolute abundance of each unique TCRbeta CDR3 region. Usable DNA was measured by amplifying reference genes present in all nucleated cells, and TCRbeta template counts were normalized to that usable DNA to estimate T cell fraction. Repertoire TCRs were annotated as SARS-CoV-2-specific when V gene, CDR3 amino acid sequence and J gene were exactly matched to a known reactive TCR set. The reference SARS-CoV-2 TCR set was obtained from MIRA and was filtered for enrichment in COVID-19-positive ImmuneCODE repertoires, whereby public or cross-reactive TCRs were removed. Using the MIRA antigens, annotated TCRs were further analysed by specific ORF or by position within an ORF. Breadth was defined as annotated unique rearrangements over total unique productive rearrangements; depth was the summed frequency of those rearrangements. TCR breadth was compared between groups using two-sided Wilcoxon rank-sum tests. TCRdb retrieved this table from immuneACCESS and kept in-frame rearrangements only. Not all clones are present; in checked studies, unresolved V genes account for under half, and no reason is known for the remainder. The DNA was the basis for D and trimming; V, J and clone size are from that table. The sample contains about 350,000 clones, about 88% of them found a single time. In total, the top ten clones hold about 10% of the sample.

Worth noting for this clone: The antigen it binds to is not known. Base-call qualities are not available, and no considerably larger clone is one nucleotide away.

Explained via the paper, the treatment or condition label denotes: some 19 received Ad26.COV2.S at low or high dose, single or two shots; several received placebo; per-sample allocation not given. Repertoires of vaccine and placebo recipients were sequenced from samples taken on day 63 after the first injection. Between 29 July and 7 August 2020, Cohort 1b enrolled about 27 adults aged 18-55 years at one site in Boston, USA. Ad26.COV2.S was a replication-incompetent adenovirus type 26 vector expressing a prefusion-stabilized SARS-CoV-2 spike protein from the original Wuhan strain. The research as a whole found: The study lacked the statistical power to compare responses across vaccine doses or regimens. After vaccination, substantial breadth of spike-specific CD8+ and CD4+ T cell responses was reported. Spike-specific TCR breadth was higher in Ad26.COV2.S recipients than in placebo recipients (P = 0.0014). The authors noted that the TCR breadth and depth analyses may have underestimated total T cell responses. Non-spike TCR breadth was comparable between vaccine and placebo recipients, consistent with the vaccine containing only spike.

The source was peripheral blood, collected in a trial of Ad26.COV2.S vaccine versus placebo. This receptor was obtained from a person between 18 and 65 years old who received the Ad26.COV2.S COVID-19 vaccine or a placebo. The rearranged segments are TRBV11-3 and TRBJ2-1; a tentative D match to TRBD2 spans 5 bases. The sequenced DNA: TGTGCCAGCAGCGACGGGATTACCGATGAGCAGTTCTTC. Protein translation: CASSDGITDEQFF.